The clone carrying this T cell receptor beta chain was picked up one time. CDR3 length: 15 residues. J gave up 4 bases and V 3 bases, and 9 bases lay outside the gene matches. The germline gives CDR1 SGHRS, CDR2 YFSETQ. The source of the sample is a study of blood T cell repertoires in COVID-19. Study-level background: COVID-19 samples from acute and convalescent phases originated in the United States, Italy and Spain. From T cells, B-cell-depleted T cells, or PBMCs came the material, which was cDNA or gDNA.

In the authors' workflow: Reference gene primer amplification gave estimated nucleated cell counts. Libraries were prepared by immunoSEQ multiplex PCR; TCRdb keeps only in-frame clonotypes and omits some of them. The V and J calls and clone size come from that table; D and trimming were worked out from the DNA. The sample records some 260,000 clones, 70% to 75% being singletons. The sequenced sample consisted of peripheral blood. The clonotype comes from an elderly woman with acute or convalescent COVID-19. The J gene is TRBJ1-1, the V gene TRBV5-1, with TRBD1 identical over 7 bases. The CDR3: CASSSDRRYATEAFF. The DNA of the CDR3 is TGCGCCAGCAGCTCGGACAGGCGGTATGCCACTGAAGCTTTCTTT.